The 8 T cell receptor beta chains presented below share a single source sample, sequenced in a study of cytomegalovirus exposure and HLA in healthy donors. The PCR had 60 Vbeta and 13 Jbeta primers. Here immunoSEQ multiplex PCR was the method, and the copy in TCRdb shows in-frame clones only, minus some. Of about 170,000 clones in the sample, 81% were seen once. Sequenced input: PBMCs. These receptor sequences come from a woman in her late teens or twenties in good health and CMV-seropositive.

This clone has only one observation. The chain recombines TRBV28 with TRBJ1-2; D might be TRBD1 (5 bases). CDR1 is MDHEN, CDR2 SYDVKM, per germline. V dropped 3 bases and J dropped 7 bases, with 18 bases sitting between them. The CDR3 totals 15 residues. The DNA for the CDR3 is TGTGCCAGCAGTTTCTCGAGTTCAACGGGGGGTGGCTACACCTTC. Translating it yields CASSFSSSTGGGYTF.

This chain links TRBV7-9 with TRBJ2-3, with a weak D call TRBD2 (5 bases). Between the trimmed V and J ends, which lost 2 bases and 0 bases, there was a span of 15 bases. CDR3 size: 17 residues. Germline CDR1 and CDR2: SEHNR and FQNEAQ (reference sequence). CDR3 residues: CASSLSAGSASTDTQYF. The CDR3 DNA reads TGTGCCAGCAGCTTATCCGCGGGCAGCGCTAGCACAGATACGCAGTATTTT.

This clone has only a few counts. The chain links TRBV6-6 to TRBJ1-4; no definite D call. The V gene's germline CDR1 is MNHNY and CDR2 SVGAGI (reference sequence). V shed 0 bases and J shed 4 bases, with 9 bases lying between them. The CDR3 sequence is 15 residues long. CDR3 loop: CASSYSEQFNEKLFF. Written as DNA, the CDR3 is TGTGCCAGCAGTTACTCGGAACAGTTTAATGAAAAACTGTTTTTT.

This chain connects TRBV27 to TRBJ1-2; tentative D call: TRBD1 (5 bases). Looked up from germline, CDR1 is MNHEY and CDR2 is SMNVEV (reference sequence). The V and J ends lost 6 bases and 3 bases respectively, with 14 bases between them. CDR3 length equals 14 residues. This CDR3 is CASRQRTGDYGYTF. CDR3 bases: TGTGCCAGCAGACAACGAACAGGAGACTATGGCTACACCTTC.

This clone was counted a few times. The rearrangement joins TRBV11-2 to TRBJ2-7; the D gene is possibly TRBD2 (6 bases). Germline values: CDR1 SGHAT, CDR2 FQNNGV. The CDR3 is made up of 16 amino acids. The V gene lost 6 bases and the J gene lost 2 bases, with 20 bases spanning the gap. CDR3 loop: CASSGGGTLLTYEQYF. The CDR3 DNA sequence: TGTGCCAGCAGTGGTGGGGGGACTCTGCTTACCTACGAGCAGTACTTC.

CDR3 nucleotide sequence: TGTGCCAGCAGTTACCTCACAGGGGGCAATCGTGGCTACACCTTC. It encodes CASSYLTGGNRGYTF. This sequence joins TRBV6-5 and TRBJ1-2; 9 bases align to TRBD1. Germline loops: CDR1 MNHEY, CDR2 SVGAGI. The V gene end was trimmed by 2 bases and the J gene end by 7 bases; junction bases not matched to a gene: 8. The CDR3 has 15 residues.

The chain links TRBV5-4 to TRBJ2-7; 11 bases agree with TRBD1. Germline V gene lookup returns CDR1 SGHNT and CDR2 YYREEE (reference sequence). This CDR3 has 14 residues. Trimming cost V 4 bases and J 6 bases; bases outside gene matches: 6. The CDR3, as DNA: TGTGCCAGCAGCCCTGGACAGGGGGCGCGCGAGCAGTACTTC. Encoded protein: CASSPGQGAREQYF. Supplemented by reference TRBV5-4 and TRBJ2-7, the full variable domain reads ETGVTQSPTHLIKTRGQQVTLRCSSQSGHNTVSWYQQALGQGPQFIFQYYREEENGRGNFPPRFSGLQFPNYSSELNVNALELDDSALYLCASSPGQGAREQYFGPGTRLTVT.

This clone was recorded only once. The V gene is TRBV19, the J gene TRBJ2-1; TRBD2 matches 12 bases. Germline assignment: CDR1 LNHDA and CDR2 SQIVND (reference sequence). The CDR3 is 17 amino acids. Losses at the gene ends were 9 bases for V and 2 bases for J; bases not matched to a gene: 11. CDR3 in amino acids: CASGRTTSGGPYNEQFF. In nucleotides, the CDR3 is TGTGCCAGCGGACGCACGACTAGCGGGGGACCCTACAATGAGCAGTTCTTC.